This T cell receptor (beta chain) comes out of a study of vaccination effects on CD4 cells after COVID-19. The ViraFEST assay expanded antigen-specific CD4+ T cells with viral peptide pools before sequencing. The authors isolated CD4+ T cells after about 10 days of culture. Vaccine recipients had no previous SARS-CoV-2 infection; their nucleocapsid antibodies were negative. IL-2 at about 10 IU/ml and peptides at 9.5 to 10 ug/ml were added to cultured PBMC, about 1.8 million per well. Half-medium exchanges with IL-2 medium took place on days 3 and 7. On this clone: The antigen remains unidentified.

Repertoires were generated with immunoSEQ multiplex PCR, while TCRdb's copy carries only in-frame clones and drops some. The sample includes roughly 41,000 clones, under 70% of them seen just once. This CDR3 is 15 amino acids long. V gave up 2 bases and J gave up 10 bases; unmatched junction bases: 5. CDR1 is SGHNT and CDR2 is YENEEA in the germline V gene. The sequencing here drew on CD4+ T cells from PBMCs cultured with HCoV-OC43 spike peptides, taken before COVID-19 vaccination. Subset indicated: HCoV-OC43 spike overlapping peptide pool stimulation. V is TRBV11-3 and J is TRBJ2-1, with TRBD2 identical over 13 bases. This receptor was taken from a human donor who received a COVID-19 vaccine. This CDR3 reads CASSLTSGGGIEQFF. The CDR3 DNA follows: TGTGCCAGCAGCTTAACTAGCGGGGGGGGGATCGAGCAGTTCTTC.